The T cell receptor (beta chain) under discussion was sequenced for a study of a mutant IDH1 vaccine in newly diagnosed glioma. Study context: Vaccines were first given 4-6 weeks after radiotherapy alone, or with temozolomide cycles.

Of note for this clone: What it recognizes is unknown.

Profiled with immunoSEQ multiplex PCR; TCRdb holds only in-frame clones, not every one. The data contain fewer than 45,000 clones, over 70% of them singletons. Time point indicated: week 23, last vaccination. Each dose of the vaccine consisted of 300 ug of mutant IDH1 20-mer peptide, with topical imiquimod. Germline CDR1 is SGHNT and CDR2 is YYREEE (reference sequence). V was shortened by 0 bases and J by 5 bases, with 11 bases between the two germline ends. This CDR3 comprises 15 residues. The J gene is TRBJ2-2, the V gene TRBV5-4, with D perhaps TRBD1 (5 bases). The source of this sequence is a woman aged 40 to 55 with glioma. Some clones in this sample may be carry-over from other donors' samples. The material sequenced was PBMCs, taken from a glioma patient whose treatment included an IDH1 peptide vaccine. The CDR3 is CASSLATGPTGELFF. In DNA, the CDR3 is TGTGCCAGCAGCTTGGCTACAGGACCAACCGGGGAGCTGTTTTTT.